These T cell receptor beta chains were read from a single sample in a study of cytomegalovirus exposure and HLA in healthy donors. Measured with immunoSEQ multiplex PCR; TCRdb has only the in-frame clones, and not every one. Here the sample spans some 190,000 clones, about four fifths being singletons. Sequences were obtained from PBMCs. These TCRs come from a woman aged 30 to 39 in good health and CMV-seronegative. The CDR3 runs from the conserved cysteine through the conserved F or W. D genes are given only for firm matches. Size is omitted from some rows. Given values are once, few, many or a class for expanded clones.

clone_size: NA; v_call: TRBV5-4; j_call: TRBJ1-2; d_call: TRBD1; cdr3_aa: CASSLKSQGGYGYTF; cdr3_nt: TGTGCCAGCAGCTTAAAATCACAGGGGGGCTATGGCTACACCTTC
clone_size: NA; v_call: TRBV27; j_call: TRBJ2-7; d_call: TRBD1; cdr3_aa: CASRDRGAYEQYF; cdr3_nt: TGTGCCAGCCGGGACAGAGGGGCCTACGAGCAGTACTTC
clone_size: NA; v_call: TRBV18; j_call: TRBJ2-1; d_call: TRBD2; cdr3_aa: CASSLAPGTRSNEQFF; cdr3_nt: TGTGCCAGCTCACTCGCCCCCGGGACTAGATCCAATGAGCAGTTCTTC
clone_size: NA; v_call: TRBV9; j_call: TRBJ2-2; d_call: NA; cdr3_aa: CASSLKAGSGELFF; cdr3_nt: TGTGCCAGCAGCCTGAAGGCGGGGTCGGGGGAGCTGTTTTTT
clone_size: NA; v_call: TRBV7-3; j_call: TRBJ1-5; d_call: NA; cdr3_aa: CASSLPRTDQPQHF; cdr3_nt: TGTGCCAGCAGCTTACCTAGGACAGACCAGCCCCAGCATTTT
clone_size: NA; v_call: TRBV30; j_call: TRBJ1-4; d_call: NA; cdr3_aa: CAWSAGRGSEKLFF; cdr3_nt: TGTGCCTGGAGTGCCGGGAGAGGGTCGGAAAAACTGTTTTTT
clone_size: NA; v_call: TRBV9; j_call: TRBJ1-1; d_call: NA; cdr3_aa: CASSALGQGLNTEAFF; cdr3_nt: TGTGCCAGCAGCGCCCTCGGCCAGGGTTTGAACACTGAAGCTTTCTTT
clone_size: NA; v_call: TRBV5-1; j_call: TRBJ2-5; d_call: TRBD2; cdr3_aa: CASSVTGLAQETQYF; cdr3_nt: TGCGCCAGCAGCGTAACAGGACTAGCCCAAGAGACCCAGTACTTC
clone_size: few; v_call: TRBV28; j_call: TRBJ1-5; d_call: TRBD1; cdr3_aa: CASSYGTGVRQPQHF; cdr3_nt: TGTGCCAGCAGTTACGGGACAGGGGTACGGCAGCCCCAGCATTTT
clone_size: NA; v_call: TRBV27; j_call: TRBJ2-5; d_call: NA; cdr3_aa: CASSFGGETQYF; cdr3_nt: TGTGCCAGCAGTTTCGGGGGAGAGACCCAGTACTTC
clone_size: NA; v_call: TRBV7-9; j_call: TRBJ1-1; d_call: NA; cdr3_aa: CASSLGSDMNTEAFF; cdr3_nt: TGTGCCAGCAGCTTAGGATCAGATATGAACACTGAAGCTTTCTTT
clone_size: NA; v_call: TRBV5-8; j_call: TRBJ2-5; d_call: NA; cdr3_aa: CASSLELIETQYF; cdr3_nt: TGTGCCAGCAGCTTGGAACTGATAGAGACCCAGTACTTC
clone_size: few; v_call: TRBV6-5; j_call: TRBJ1-1; d_call: NA; cdr3_aa: CASTDTPSDRAFF; cdr3_nt: TGTGCCAGCACCGACACCCCATCGGACAGAGCTTTCTTT
clone_size: few; v_call: TRBV15; j_call: TRBJ2-1; d_call: TRBD2; cdr3_aa: CATASAGGYNEQFF; cdr3_nt: TGTGCCACGGCATCAGCGGGGGGGTACAATGAGCAGTTCTTC
clone_size: NA; v_call: TRBV5-4; j_call: TRBJ2-7; d_call: TRBD1; cdr3_aa: CASSLDRGPLYEQYF; cdr3_nt: TGTGCCAGCAGCTTAGACAGGGGGCCTCTCTACGAGCAGTACTTC
clone_size: NA; v_call: TRBV6-1; j_call: TRBJ1-5; d_call: NA; cdr3_aa: CASSAGVYQPQHF; cdr3_nt: TGTGCCAGCAGTGCAGGGGTCTATCAGCCCCAGCATTTT
clone_size: NA; v_call: TRBV5-1; j_call: TRBJ2-3; d_call: TRBD2; cdr3_aa: CASSLSGGVTTDTQYF; cdr3_nt: TGCGCCAGCAGCTTAAGCGGGGGAGTCACCACAGATACGCAGTATTTT
clone_size: NA; v_call: TRBV2; j_call: TRBJ2-7; d_call: NA; cdr3_aa: CASRSYEQYF; cdr3_nt: TGTGCCAGCCGGTCCTACGAGCAGTACTTC
clone_size: NA; v_call: TRBV6-5; j_call: TRBJ1-3; d_call: NA; cdr3_aa: CASSYSGSSGNTIYF; cdr3_nt: TGTGCCAGCAGTTACTCTGGTAGCTCTGGAAACACCATATATTTT
clone_size: NA; v_call: TRBV6-1; j_call: TRBJ1-1; d_call: TRBD1; cdr3_aa: CASTDRGQGTEAFF; cdr3_nt: TGTGCCAGCACGGACAGGGGGCAGGGAACTGAAGCTTTCTTT
clone_size: NA; v_call: TRBV5-4; j_call: TRBJ2-1; d_call: NA; cdr3_aa: CASSSSGAYNEQFF; cdr3_nt: TGTGCCAGCAGCTCGTCAGGTGCCTACAATGAGCAGTTCTTC
clone_size: NA; v_call: TRBV7-9; j_call: TRBJ1-2; d_call: TRBD1; cdr3_aa: CASSLGQGFGYTF; cdr3_nt: TGTGCCAGCAGCTTGGGACAGGGTTTTGGCTACACCTTC
clone_size: NA; v_call: TRBV30; j_call: TRBJ2-7; d_call: TRBD1; cdr3_aa: CAWRFDRGPEQYF; cdr3_nt: TGTGCCTGGAGATTCGACAGGGGGCCCGAGCAGTACTTC